A selection of T cell receptor beta chains follows, all from one sample in a study of blood T cell repertoires in COVID-19. The repertoire was sequenced with immunoSEQ multiplex PCR; TCRdb's copy has only in-frame clones and lacks some. The table records approximately 150,000 clones, about 86% of them present only once. The sample consisted of peripheral blood. The receptors derive from a woman aged 55 to 70 with acute or convalescent COVID-19. Both conserved end residues are part of each CDR3. D genes are given only for firm matches. The listing skips clone size in some rows; elsewhere it reads once, few, many or a size class.

>once|TRBD2|TRBV30|TRBJ2-1
TGTGCCTGGAGTGTAGGTAGCGGGGGGGCATATGAGCAGTTCTTC
CAWSVGSGGAYEQFF
>NA|TRBD2|TRBV11-2|TRBJ2-1
TGTGCCAGCAGCCACAGACTAGCGGGGTACAATGAGCAGTTCTTC
CASSHRLAGYNEQFF
>NA|TRBD2|TRBV4-2|TRBJ2-1
TGTGCCAGCAGCCACGCGGGGGGTTCCTACAATGAGCAGTTCTTC
CASSHAGGSYNEQFF
>few|TRBD1|TRBV5-4|TRBJ1-3
TGTGCCAGCAGCAAGGACAGGGCCCTCTCTGGAAACACCATATATTTT
CASSKDRALSGNTIYF
>NA|TRBD2|TRBV3-1/TRBV3-2|TRBJ2-4
TGTGCCAGCAGCCCTTCGGGGGGGCGAAAAAACATTCAGTACTTC
CASSPSGGRKNIQYF
>once|TRBD1|TRBV6-5|TRBJ2-3
TGTGCCAGCAGCGCCGGGACAGGGAACACAGATACGCAGTATTTT
CASSAGTGNTDTQYF
>NA|NA|TRBV6-6|TRBJ2-7
TGTGCCAGCAGTTACGGGTGGCAGGGTAAAGAGCAGTACTTC
CASSYGWQGKEQYF
>NA|NA|TRBV7-3|TRBJ1-1
TGTGCCAGCAGCTTAAGTGGGGGGTACACTGAAGCTTTCTTT
CASSLSGGYTEAFF
>once|NA|TRBV5-4|TRBJ1-2
TGTGCCAGCAGCCCGGACAGCCCTAAGGGCTATGGCTACACCTTC
CASSPDSPKGYGYTF
>NA|TRBD1|TRBV27|TRBJ2-4
TGTGCCAGTCGGACAGGGGGGAAAGCCAAAAACATTCAGTACTTC
CASRTGGKAKNIQYF
>NA|NA|TRBV5-4|TRBJ1-2
TGTGCCAGCAGCTTGGAGGGGGCTAACTATGGCTACACCTTC
CASSLEGANYGYTF
>NA|NA|TRBV6-5|TRBJ1-1
TGTGCCACCTCAGGGCGTTACACTGAAGCTTTCTTT
CATSGRYTEAFF
>NA|TRBD1|TRBV2|TRBJ1-5
TGTGCCAGCAGTGTACGAGGGGGCGTGATACAGCCCCAGCATTTT
CASSVRGGVIQPQHF
>once|NA|TRBV9|TRBJ1-5
TGTGCCAGCAGCGTAGGTGCAGGGAAAGGGGAGCCCCAGCATTTT
CASSVGAGKGEPQHF
>NA|NA|TRBV21-1|TRBJ2-1
TGTGCCAGCACCAAGGGACTTAGGGACGTTAGGTTCTTC
CASTKGLRDVRFF
>NA|TRBD1|TRBV6-5|TRBJ1-1
TGTGCCAGCACCCTCGGGGACAGGGCGCTATTT
CASTLGDRALF
>few|TRBD1|TRBV9|TRBJ1-5
TGTGCCAGCAGCATTTCGGGACAGGCGGGCCAGCCCCAGCATTTT
CASSISGQAGQPQHF
>many|NA|TRBV11-2|TRBJ2-2
TGTGCCAGCATCCGGCGAGGGGGAGCCGGGGAGCTGTTTTTT
CASIRRGGAGELFF
>NA|TRBD1|TRBV3-1/TRBV3-2|TRBJ2-5
TGTGCCAGCAGCCAAGGCGTTCATCTGAAACAGGGGGGGACCCAGTACTTC
CASSQGVHLKQGGTQYF
>NA|TRBD1|TRBV5-1|TRBJ1-1
TGCGCCAGCAGCCGGGACAGGACTACCCGGGGCACTGAAGCTTTCTTT
CASSRDRTTRGTEAFF
>NA|NA|TRBV12-3/TRBV12-4|TRBJ2-7
TGTGCCAGCAGTTTCGAGGGTTACGAGCAGTACTTC
CASSFEGYEQYF
>NA|NA|TRBV5-4|TRBJ2-6
TGTGCCAGCAGCCTGCCGCAGTCTGGGGCCAACGTCCTGACTTTC
CASSLPQSGANVLTF
>NA|TRBD1|TRBV11-3|TRBJ2-7
TGTGCCAGCAGCTTAGCCCTGGGACAGGTATACTACGAGCAGTACTTC
CASSLALGQVYYEQYF
>NA|NA|TRBV2|TRBJ1-5
TGTGCCAGCAGACAGGGTCAGCCCCAGCATTTT
CASRQGQPQHF
>NA|TRBD2|TRBV28|TRBJ2-7
TGTGCCAGCAGTTTAATTAGCGGGGGGGCCTCCGACGAGCAGTACTTC
CASSLISGGASDEQYF
>NA|NA|TRBV18|TRBJ2-3
TGTGCCGCCAGGAGTGGAGGGTGGAACACAGATACGCAGTATTTT
CAARSGGWNTDTQYF
>NA|NA|TRBV12-3/TRBV12-4|TRBJ1-1
TGTGCCAGCAGCGCTACAGGGAACACTGAAGCTTTCTTT
CASSATGNTEAFF
>NA|NA|TRBV6-5|TRBJ2-7
TGTGCCAGCAGACGACAAGAACACTACGAGCAGTACTTC
CASRRQEHYEQYF
>NA|NA|TRBV3-1/TRBV3-2|TRBJ2-7
TGTGCCAGCAGCCAAGACAGGGCGTCCTACGAGCAGTACTTC
CASSQDRASYEQYF
>NA|NA|TRBV29-1|TRBJ1-2
TGCAGCGTTGTAAAGGGGCAGCAGTCTAACTATGGCTACACCTTC
CSVVKGQQSNYGYTF
>NA|NA|TRBV11-2|TRBJ1-3
TGTGCCAGCAGCAGACCAGGGTTCAACACCATATATTTT
CASSRPGFNTIYF
>NA|NA|TRBV9|TRBJ1-5
TGTGCCAGCAGCGTAGAGGGGGGGGCTCAGCCCCAGCATTTT
CASSVEGGAQPQHF
>few|TRBD1|TRBV19|TRBJ1-1
TGTGCCAGTACCCGGAGGGGGCTGACTGAAGCTTTCTTT
CASTRRGLTEAFF
>NA|NA|TRBV6-2/TRBV6-3|TRBJ2-7
TGTGCCAGCAGTCCATTCCAAGCTGGGGGGAACGAGCAGTACTTC
CASSPFQAGGNEQYF
>NA|NA|TRBV2|TRBJ2-3
TGTGCCTCCCGAGGCTCCGGGGTAGATACGCAGTATTTT
CASRGSGVDTQYF
>NA|NA|TRBV19|TRBJ2-5
TGTGCCAGTATTGGAAATCCGACAGGCGATGCACCGGGAGAGACCCAGTACTTC
CASIGNPTGDAPGETQYF
>NA|NA|TRBV6-5|TRBJ1-5
TGTGCCAGCAGTTACTCGATTGGCAGCAATCAGCCCCAGCATTTT
CASSYSIGSNQPQHF
>NA|NA|TRBV28|TRBJ1-5
TGTGCCAGCAGCTCCGGGTGGGGAGGCAATCAGCCCCAGCATTTT
CASSSGWGGNQPQHF
>NA|TRBD1|TRBV7-2|TRBJ1-2
TGTGCCAGCAGCTCTTTGACAGGGGACTACGGCTACACCTTC
CASSSLTGDYGYTF
>NA|TRBD1|TRBV5-1|TRBJ2-5
TGCGCCAGCAGCCCAGGGGGCCCGAAAGAGACCCAGTACTTC
CASSPGGPKETQYF
>once|TRBD1|TRBV6-5|TRBJ1-2
TGTGCCAGCAGGAAGGACAGGAGCTATGGCTACACCTTC
CASRKDRSYGYTF
>NA|NA|TRBV5-1|TRBJ1-6
TGCGCCAGCAGCTTGTGGCAGGGGAATTCACCCCTCCACTTT
CASSLWQGNSPLHF
>NA|NA|TRBV5-6|TRBJ1-1
TGTGCCAGCAGACGTGAGGCAGGGTTGGACACTGAAGCTTTCTTT
CASRREAGLDTEAFF
>NA|TRBD2|TRBV12-3/TRBV12-4|TRBJ2-5
TGTGCCAGCATAGCGGGGGGGGAGACCCAGTACTTC
CASIAGGETQYF
>NA|TRBD1|TRBV28|TRBJ1-5
TGTGCCAGCAGCTGGACAGGGGGCCAGCCCCAGCATTTT
CASSWTGGQPQHF
>NA|TRBD2|TRBV6-6|TRBJ2-3
TGTGCCAGCAGACAAAGCGGGGGGGCGGCAGATACGCAGTATTTT
CASRQSGGAADTQYF
>NA|NA|TRBV10-1|TRBJ2-6
TGCGCCAGCAGTGCCCATCAGGGCTCTGGGGCCAACGTCCTGACTTTC
CASSAHQGSGANVLTF
>NA|TRBD1|TRBV4-2|TRBJ1-6
TGTGCCAGCAGCCGCGTAGGGATGAGGGGGCAGGGATCACCCCTCCACTTT
CASSRVGMRGQGSPLHF
>NA|NA|TRBV12-3/TRBV12-4|TRBJ1-4
TGTGCCAGCAGTACAGGTATTAAAGGAAAACTGTTTTTT
CASSTGIKGKLFF
>NA|TRBD1|TRBV29-1|TRBJ2-2
TGCAGCGTACGATTAGGGACAGGGGTGACCGGGGAGCTGTTTTTT
CSVRLGTGVTGELFF
>NA|TRBD2|TRBV5-1|TRBJ2-2
TGCGCCAGCAGCTTAGGGGGACTAGCGGGGGCGAACACCGGGGAGCTGTTTTTT
CASSLGGLAGANTGELFF
>NA|NA|TRBV4-3|TRBJ2-7
TGCGCCAGCAGCCAGGCCACAGGGAATCCCTACGAGCAGTACTTC
CASSQATGNPYEQYF